Listed below are T cell receptor beta chains from one sample, sequenced in a study of shared clonotypes between healthy human individuals. The protocol was immunoSEQ multiplex PCR, while the TCRdb copy is restricted to in-frame clones and leaves out a portion. Seen here are roughly 590,000 clones, just under 97% observed once, and the top ten hold roughly 0.1%. The sequencing sample was made of naive CD8+ T cells sorted from blood. All receptors come from a woman aged 25 to 45 in good health. The CDR3 runs from the conserved cysteine through the conserved F or W. A D gene is named only where the DNA matches it firmly. The size field is filled for only some rows; it gives once, few, many or a size class.

J,V,size,D,DNA,CDR3
TRBJ1-1,TRBV19,NA,NA,TGTGCCAGTAGCGGATGGGGGGCGGACACTGAAGCTTTCTTT,CASSGWGADTEAFF
TRBJ2-7,TRBV10-2,NA,TRBD2,TGCGCCAGCAGTGAACGGACTAGCGGGGCCTACTACGAGCAGTACTTC,CASSERTSGAYYEQYF
TRBJ2-3,TRBV5-1,NA,NA,TGCGCCAGCAGCTTGATCCCCGGCGCGCTCACAGATACGCAGTATTTT,CASSLIPGALTDTQYF
TRBJ1-3,TRBV30,NA,NA,TGTGCCTGGCAGTCGGACTCTGGAAACACCATATATTTT,CAWQSDSGNTIYF
TRBJ2-3,TRBV9,NA,NA,TGTGCCAGCAGCCCCCACCGCGGTGGCACAGATACGCAGTATTTT,CASSPHRGGTDTQYF
TRBJ2-1,TRBV4-1,NA,TRBD2,TGCGCCAGCAGCCCGAGACTAGCGTTTGGCCTTAAAAATGAGCAGTTCTTC,CASSPRLAFGLKNEQFF
TRBJ2-5,TRBV25-1,NA,NA,TGTGCCAGCAGTGAATCAAGTGGGGAGACCCAGTACTTC,CASSESSGETQYF
TRBJ2-3,TRBV9,NA,TRBD2,TGTGCCAGCAGCGTAGAGGCTAGCGGGAGGGCCGACGTTAGAGATACGCAGTATTTT,CASSVEASGRADVRDTQYF
TRBJ1-3,TRBV6-4,NA,TRBD1,TGTGCCAGCAGTGAGACAGGGTTTGGAAACACCATATATTTT,CASSETGFGNTIYF
TRBJ2-7,TRBV27,NA,NA,TGTGCCAGCAGGCCAGGTTGGGGGTCCTACGAGCAGTACTTC,CASRPGWGSYEQYF
TRBJ2-3,TRBV19,once,NA,TGTGCCAGTAGTATAGGTGGGAATACGCAGTATTTT,CASSIGGNTQYF
TRBJ1-6,TRBV28,NA,TRBD1,TGTGCCAGCAGCCGGGGGACAGGGTATTCACCCCTCCACTTT,CASSRGTGYSPLHF
TRBJ2-7,TRBV28,NA,NA,TGTGCCAGCAGCCGAGGGGTCTGTGTCTTC,CASSRGVCVF
TRBJ2-7,TRBV11-3,NA,TRBD2,TGTGCCAGCAGCCCTAGCGGGAGGACCTACGAGCAGTACTTC,CASSPSGRTYEQYF
TRBJ2-7,TRBV27,many,NA,TGTGCCAGCAGGCCTGGGACTTCCTACGAGCAGTACTTC,CASRPGTSYEQYF
TRBJ2-3,TRBV19,once,TRBD2,TGTGCCAGTAGTATGTCGGGAGGCGGCACAGATACGCAGTATTTT,CASSMSGGGTDTQYF
TRBJ2-2,TRBV28,once,TRBD1,TGTGCCATAAGGACAGGGCGGAACACCGGGGAGCTGTTTTTT,CAIRTGRNTGELFF
TRBJ1-1,TRBV4-1,NA,NA,TGCGCCAGCAGCCAAGATAGCCTTCTGGGCACTGAAGCTTTCTTT,CASSQDSLLGTEAFF
TRBJ1-5,TRBV27,once,NA,TGTGCCAGCAGTTTGGGGGGATCGGGACAGCCCCAGCATTTT,CASSLGGSGQPQHF
TRBJ2-7,TRBV7-9,NA,TRBD2,TGTGCCAGCAGCCCGGGACTACCGTACGAGCAGTACTTC,CASSPGLPYEQYF
TRBJ2-3,TRBV9,NA,TRBD2,TGTGCCAGCAGCCGCTGGGACTATCTCTCCGATACGCAGTATTTT,CASSRWDYLSDTQYF
TRBJ1-3,TRBV13,NA,TRBD1,TGTGCCAGCAGCTTGGGGGGCGGACAGGACAGGGGCAACACCATATATTTT,CASSLGGGQDRGNTIYF
TRBJ2-7,TRBV14,NA,TRBD2,TGTGCCAGCAGCCACTACGGGACTAGCGCCTACGAGCAGTACTTC,CASSHYGTSAYEQYF
TRBJ2-2,TRBV25-1,NA,TRBD2,TGTGCCAGCAGTGAAGGGGGACTAGCGGGTGGTACCGGGGAGCTGTTTTTT,CASSEGGLAGGTGELFF
TRBJ1-1,TRBV5-4,NA,TRBD1,TGTGCCAGCAGCGGGACAGGCCGGTATTACACTGAAGCTTTCTTT,CASSGTGRYYTEAFF
TRBJ1-6,TRBV15,NA,TRBD1,TGTGCCACCAGCAGGGACAGGGGATCACCCCTCCACTTT,CATSRDRGSPLHF
TRBJ2-5,TRBV7-9,NA,TRBD1,TGTGCCAGCAGCCTACTGACAGGGATCGTATTCCAAGAGACCCAGTACTTC,CASSLLTGIVFQETQYF
TRBJ2-1,TRBV7-2,NA,NA,TGTGCCAGCAGACCGACGGGGTACAATGAGCAGTTCTTC,CASRPTGYNEQFF